This entry concerns a single T cell receptor (beta chain). The antigen remains undetermined. Germline CDR1 reads LNHDA; CDR2 reads SQIVND (reference sequence). Trimming took 9 bases from V and 0 from J, leaving 15 bases between them. The CDR3 runs 15 residues. This specimen belongs to a study of T cell responses to AZD1222 COVID-19 vaccine. Study overall: The study pooled second doses at about 4 or about 12 weeks.

Study results and limitations: Regions left unmutated in variants are reportedly the target of nearly half of spike-specific TCRs. Spike-specific TCR breadth and depth were elevated following two AZD1222 doses.

Using immunoSEQ multiplex PCR, the repertoire was profiled, and TCRdb retains in-frame clones only, with some absent. The table shows 100,000 to 150,000 clones, with 87% occurring only once. The clonotype comes from an adult in good health. Sequences were derived from peripheral blood, sampled on day 0 of AZD1222 vaccination. The chain has TRBV19 and TRBJ1-3; D remains unclear. CDR3 protein: CASLRTARSGNTIYF. CDR3 in DNA: TGTGCCAGCCTTAGGACGGCCCGCTCTGGAAACACCATATATTTT.